The 3 T cell receptor beta chains presented below share a single source sample, sequenced in a study of monozygotic twins with inflammatory bowel disease. TCRdb reprocessed the 5' RACE reads and keeps a single row for each CDR3 protein, giving no DNA. The sample shows 420,000 or so distinct CDR3 sequences, and less than 2.5% sits with its ten largest clones. The sample comprised blood. Receptor source: a human donor with ulcerative colitis or Crohn's disease, or a healthy co-twin of an affected twin (not recorded which).

The chain couples TRBV29-1 to TRBJ1-2. CDR1 and CDR2 (germline): SQVTM, ANQGSEA. CDR3 length: 13 residues. This CDR3 is CSVAQRLTRGYTF.

V usage is TRBV21-1 and J usage is TRBJ2-1; lacking DNA, the TRBD2 call made by TCRdb goes unchecked. TRBV21-1 is noted as a pseudogene. The CDR3 consists of 17 residues. CDR3 region: CASSKGALDRFTNEQFF.

This chain's CDR3 is CASSRSYRGSYQETQYF. This sequence joins TRBV5-5 and TRBJ2-5; TCRdb's D call of TRBD1 is untestable without DNA. The CDR3 has 17 residues. Germline V lookup: CDR1 SGHKS, CDR2 YYEKEE (reference sequence).